This T cell receptor beta chain was obtained from a study of shared clonotypes between healthy human individuals. Findings and limits, study-wide: Generation probabilities were higher for clonotypes shared across all four sorted-subset donors than for unshared ones. Even with large depth, rarefaction showed that sorted-subset sequencing was incomplete. For naive CD4 cells, 5% to 6.5% of clonotypes were shared across a few donors.

Every donor was a Caucasian adult from Nashville, Tennessee. The CDR3 is made up of 13 amino acids. V trimming: 1 base; J trimming: 4 bases; junction bases outside the gene matches: 3. In germline, CDR1 is GTSNPN, CDR2 SVGIG (reference sequence). On this clone: Its antigen remains unidentified.

The assay was immunoSEQ multiplex PCR, and TCRdb's table has in-frame clones only and misses some. The sample includes 2 million to 2.5 million clones, over 85% seen only once; the top ten take approximately 0.36%. The TCR originated in a man between 18 and 29 years old in good health. Some clones in this sample may be carry-over from other donors' samples. The rearrangement joins TRBV30 to TRBJ1-2; 7 bases match TRBD1. Sequencing was performed on naive CD4+ T cells from PBMCs. Regarding subset: CD45RA+ positively selected. CDR3 sequence reads: CAWSGTGRYGYTF. In DNA, the CDR3 is TGTGCCTGGAGTGGGACAGGCCGCTATGGCTACACCTTC.